This T cell receptor beta chain was captured in a study of T cell responses to AZD1222 COVID-19 vaccine. TCRdb's table, derived via immunoSEQ multiplex PCR, lists solely in-frame clones and lacks some. The sample shows under 75,000 clones, 85% of them seen only once. The germline gives CDR1 LNHDA, CDR2 SQIVND (reference sequence). Trimming shortened V by 0 bases and J by 6 bases, and 9 bases separated the two germline ends. The CDR3 sequence is 15 residues long. This sequence originates from an adult in good health. The V call is TRBV19, the J call TRBJ1-6; possibly TRBD1 for D (6 bases). The sample consisted of peripheral blood, taken on day 0 of AZD1222 vaccination. The CDR3 DNA is TGTGCCAGTAGTATAGAACAGGGACGTAATTCACCCCTCCACTTT. Its protein is CASSIEQGRNSPLHF.